The clone carrying this T cell receptor (beta chain) showed up just a few times. As yet, its antigen is unknown. From the 5' RACE reads, TCRdb called clonotypes with MiXCR, one entry per CDR3 protein. This table has 400,000 to 550,000 distinct CDR3 sequences, roughly 21% appearing once. The sample belongs to a study of identical twins. Study outcomes and limitations: Twins' excess sharing was less marked for out-of-frame beta sequences. Rather than following the same donors, the conclusions depended on cross-sectional statistical analysis.

Germline-derived CDR1 and CDR2 are DFQATT and SNEGSKA (reference sequence). The CDR3 has 13 amino acids. The V and J ends lost 3 bases and 0 bases respectively, with 8 bases between them. The same data also went into a second study, on T cells expressing NK-cell markers.

This chain uses TRBV20-1 with TRBJ2-5; no firm D call. Sequencing used CD4+ T cells sorted from blood. The source is a woman between 18 and 29 years old in good health. The CDR3 bases are TGCAGTGCTAGCGACCACCACCAAGAGACCCAGTACTTC. It specifies CSASDHHQETQYF.